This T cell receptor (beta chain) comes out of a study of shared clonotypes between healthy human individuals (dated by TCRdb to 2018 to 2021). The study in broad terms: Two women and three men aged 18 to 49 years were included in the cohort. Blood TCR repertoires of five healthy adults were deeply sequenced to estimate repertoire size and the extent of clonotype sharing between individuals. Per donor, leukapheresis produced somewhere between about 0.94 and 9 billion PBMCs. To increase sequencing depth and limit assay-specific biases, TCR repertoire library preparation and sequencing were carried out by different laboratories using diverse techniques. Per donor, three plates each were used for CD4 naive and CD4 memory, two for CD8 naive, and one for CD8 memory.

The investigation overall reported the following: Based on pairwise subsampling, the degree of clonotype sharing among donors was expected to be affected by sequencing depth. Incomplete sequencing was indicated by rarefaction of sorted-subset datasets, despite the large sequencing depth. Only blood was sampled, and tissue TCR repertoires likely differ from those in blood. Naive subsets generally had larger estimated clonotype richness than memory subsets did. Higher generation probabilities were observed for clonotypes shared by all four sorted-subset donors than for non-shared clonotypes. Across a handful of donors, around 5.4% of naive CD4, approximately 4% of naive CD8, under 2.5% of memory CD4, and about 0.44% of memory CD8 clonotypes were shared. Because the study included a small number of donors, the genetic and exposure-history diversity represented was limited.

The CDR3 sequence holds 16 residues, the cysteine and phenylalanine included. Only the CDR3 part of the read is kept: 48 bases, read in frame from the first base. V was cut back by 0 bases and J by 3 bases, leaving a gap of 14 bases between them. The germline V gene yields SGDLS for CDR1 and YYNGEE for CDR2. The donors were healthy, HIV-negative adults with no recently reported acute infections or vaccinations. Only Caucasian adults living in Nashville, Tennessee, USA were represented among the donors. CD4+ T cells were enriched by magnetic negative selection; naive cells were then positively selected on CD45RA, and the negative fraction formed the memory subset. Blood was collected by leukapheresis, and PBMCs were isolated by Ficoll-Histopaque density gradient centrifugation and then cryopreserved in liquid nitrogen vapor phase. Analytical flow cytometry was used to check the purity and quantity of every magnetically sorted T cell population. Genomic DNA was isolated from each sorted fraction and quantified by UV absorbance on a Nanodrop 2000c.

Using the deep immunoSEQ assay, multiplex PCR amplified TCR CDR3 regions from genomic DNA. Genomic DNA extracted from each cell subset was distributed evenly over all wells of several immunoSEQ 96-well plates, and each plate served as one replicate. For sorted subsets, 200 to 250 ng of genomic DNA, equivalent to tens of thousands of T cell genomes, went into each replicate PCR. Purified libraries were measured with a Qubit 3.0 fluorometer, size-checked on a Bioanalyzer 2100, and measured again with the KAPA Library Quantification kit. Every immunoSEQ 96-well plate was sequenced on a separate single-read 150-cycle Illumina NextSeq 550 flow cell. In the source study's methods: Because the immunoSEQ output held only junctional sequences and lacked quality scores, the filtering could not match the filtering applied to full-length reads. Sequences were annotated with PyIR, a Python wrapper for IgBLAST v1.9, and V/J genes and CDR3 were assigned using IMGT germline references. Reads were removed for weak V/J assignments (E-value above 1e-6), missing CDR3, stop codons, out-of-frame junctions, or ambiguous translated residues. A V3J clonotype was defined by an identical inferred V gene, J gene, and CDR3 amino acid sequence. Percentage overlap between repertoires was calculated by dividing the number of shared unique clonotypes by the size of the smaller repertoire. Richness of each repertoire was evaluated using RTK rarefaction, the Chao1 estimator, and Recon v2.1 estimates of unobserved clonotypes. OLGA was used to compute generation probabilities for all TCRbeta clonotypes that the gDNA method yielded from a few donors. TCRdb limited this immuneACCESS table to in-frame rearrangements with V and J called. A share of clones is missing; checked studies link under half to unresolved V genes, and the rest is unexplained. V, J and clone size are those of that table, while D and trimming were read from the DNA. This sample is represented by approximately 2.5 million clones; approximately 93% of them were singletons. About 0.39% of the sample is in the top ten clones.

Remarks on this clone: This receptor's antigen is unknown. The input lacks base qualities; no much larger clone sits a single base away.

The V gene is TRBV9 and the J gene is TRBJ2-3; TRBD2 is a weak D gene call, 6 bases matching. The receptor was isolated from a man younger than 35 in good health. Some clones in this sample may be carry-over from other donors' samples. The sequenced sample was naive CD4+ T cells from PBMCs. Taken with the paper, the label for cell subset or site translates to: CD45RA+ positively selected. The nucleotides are TGTGCCAGCAGCGTAGCTACGGGACTTGAGACAGATACGCAGTATTTT. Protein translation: CASSVATGLETDTQYF.